A selection of T cell receptor beta chains follows, all from one sample in a study of blood T cell repertoires in COVID-19. Sequenced by immunoSEQ multiplex PCR; TCRdb stores in-frame clones only, minus some. Of tens of thousands of clones in the sample, nearly 90% were seen once. Sequenced input: peripheral blood. The receptor set was obtained from a woman older than 75 with active or convalescent COVID-19. CDR3s include the opening cysteine and the closing phenylalanine or tryptophan. A D gene is named only where the DNA matches it firmly. Clone size appears in some rows only: once, few, many, or a class for an expanded clone.

v_call,clone_size,d_call,j_call,cdr3_aa,cdr3_nt
TRBV7-9,-,-,TRBJ2-7,CASSLDTPEIYEQYF,TGTGCCAGCAGCTTAGATACTCCCGAGATCTACGAGCAGTACTTC
TRBV19,-,TRBD1,TRBJ1-1,CASSIRGRNTEAFF,TGTGCCAGTAGTATCAGGGGGCGGAACACTGAAGCTTTCTTT
TRBV9,-,-,TRBJ2-1,CASSERGGNEQFF,TGTGCCAGCAGCGAAAGGGGTGGCAATGAGCAGTTCTTC
TRBV5-4,-,-,TRBJ1-1,CASSLGGVKNTEAFF,TGTGCCAGCAGCTTGGGGGGAGTCAAGAACACTGAAGCTTTCTTT
TRBV5-1,-,-,TRBJ2-6,CASSEGSGANVLTF,TGCGCCAGCAGTGAGGGATCTGGGGCCAACGTCCTGACTTTC
TRBV28,-,-,TRBJ1-1,CASSLLSSGGAFF,TGTGCCAGCAGTTTATTATCCTCGGGGGGAGCTTTCTTT
TRBV7-2,-,TRBD2,TRBJ2-5,CASSPTSGSGETQYF,TGTGCCAGCAGCCCCACTAGCGGGAGCGGGGAGACCCAGTACTTC
TRBV28,-,TRBD1,TRBJ2-7,CASSSSQGVKVSEQYF,TGTGCCAGCAGTTCCTCACAGGGGGTGAAGGTGTCCGAGCAGTACTTC
TRBV18,few,-,TRBJ2-5,CASSPREGAGETQYF,TGTGCCAGCTCACCCCGGGAAGGAGCAGGAGAGACCCAGTACTTC
TRBV18,once,TRBD1,TRBJ1-2,CASSPGTGANYGYTF,TGTGCCAGCTCACCAGGGACAGGAGCTAACTATGGCTACACCTTC
TRBV4-1,-,-,TRBJ1-2,CASSLAEAQGYGYTF,TGCGCCAGCAGCCTCGCCGAGGCCCAGGGCTATGGCTACACCTTC
TRBV11-2,-,TRBD1,TRBJ2-2,CASRPDRADTGELFF,TGTGCCAGCAGACCGGACAGGGCGGACACCGGGGAGCTGTTTTTT
TRBV2,-,-,TRBJ2-5,CASSYFYQETQYF,TGTGCCAGCAGTTATTTCTACCAAGAGACCCAGTACTTC
TRBV5-1,-,TRBD1,TRBJ2-7,CASSLQGAFSSEQYF,TGCGCCAGCAGCTTGCAGGGGGCGTTCTCTTCCGAGCAGTACTTC
TRBV3-1/TRBV3-2,-,TRBD2,TRBJ2-7,CASSQLSSGRASEQYF,TGTGCCAGCAGCCAATTATCAAGCGGGAGGGCCTCCGAGCAGTACTTC
TRBV28,-,-,TRBJ1-1,CARQENTEAFF,TGTGCCAGACAGGAGAACACTGAAGCTTTCTTT
TRBV6-6,-,-,TRBJ1-5,CASSYAVGASNQPQHF,TGTGCCAGCAGTTACGCAGTTGGGGCTAGCAATCAGCCCCAGCATTTT
TRBV2,-,-,TRBJ2-1,CASSGGWRDGEQFF,TGTGCCAGCAGTGGGGGATGGAGGGATGGTGAGCAGTTCTTC
TRBV5-1,-,TRBD1,TRBJ2-1,CASSAPDRGNEQFF,TGCGCCAGCAGCGCCCCCGACAGGGGGAATGAGCAGTTCTTC
TRBV10-2,-,-,TRBJ2-3,CASKLTGSASTDTQYF,TGCGCCAGCAAGCTTACGGGAAGCGCATCCACAGATACGCAGTATTTT
TRBV7-2,-,TRBD1,TRBJ2-2,CASSVTGAGGTGELFF,TGTGCCAGCAGCGTTACAGGGGCCGGTGGCACCGGGGAGCTGTTTTTT
TRBV7-9,-,-,TRBJ1-4,CASSFFGGGATNEKLFF,TGTGCCAGCAGCTTTTTTGGAGGAGGGGCAACTAATGAAAAACTGTTTTTT
TRBV14,-,-,TRBJ1-3,CASSDTGTSGNTIYF,TGTGCCAGCAGCGACACAGGGACCTCTGGAAACACCATATATTTT
TRBV5-1,-,TRBD1,TRBJ2-5,CASSRAGTGEETQYF,TGCGCCAGCAGCCGGGCCGGGACAGGGGAAGAGACCCAGTACTTC
TRBV27,-,TRBD1,TRBJ2-7,CASSPGTGGSYEQYF,TGTGCCAGCAGTCCTGGGACAGGGGGATCCTACGAGCAGTACTTC
TRBV7-9,once,-,TRBJ1-1,CASSFGGLGTEAFF,TGTGCCAGCAGCTTCGGGGGGCTAGGCACTGAAGCTTTCTTT
TRBV7-2,-,TRBD2,TRBJ2-5,CASSLPGLAVGETQYF,TGTGCCAGCAGCTTACCGGGACTAGCGGTGGGGGAGACCCAGTACTTC
TRBV19,-,TRBD1,TRBJ1-5,CASTSIRGTGNNQPQHF,TGTGCCAGTACTTCCATTAGAGGGACAGGGAACAATCAGCCCCAGCATTTT
TRBV7-2,once,TRBD1,TRBJ1-4,CASSLTGDEKLFF,TGTGCCAGCAGCTTAACAGGGGATGAAAAACTGTTTTTT
TRBV7-5,-,-,TRBJ1-1,CARRSRGARDTEAFF,TGTGCCAGAAGGAGTCGGGGGGCGCGGGACACTGAAGCTTTCTTT
TRBV9,once,TRBD1,TRBJ2-1,CASSPMGQGMYNEQFF,TGTGCCAGCAGCCCGATGGGACAGGGAATGTACAATGAGCAGTTCTTC
TRBV7-8,-,TRBD2,TRBJ2-7,CASSLTSGSHYEQYF,TGTGCCAGCAGCTTAACTAGCGGGAGTCATTACGAGCAGTACTTC